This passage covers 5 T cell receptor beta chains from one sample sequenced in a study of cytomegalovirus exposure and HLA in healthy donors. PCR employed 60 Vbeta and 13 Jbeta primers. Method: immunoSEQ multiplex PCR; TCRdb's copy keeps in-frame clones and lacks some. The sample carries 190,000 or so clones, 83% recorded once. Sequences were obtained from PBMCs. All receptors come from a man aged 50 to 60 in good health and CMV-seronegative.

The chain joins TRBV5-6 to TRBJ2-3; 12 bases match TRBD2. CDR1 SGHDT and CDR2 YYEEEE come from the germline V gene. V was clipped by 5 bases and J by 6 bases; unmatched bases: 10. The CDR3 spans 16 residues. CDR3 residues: CASRLLTSGGRDTQYF. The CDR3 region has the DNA TGTGCCAGCAGGTTGCTCACTAGCGGGGGGAGGGATACGCAGTATTTT.

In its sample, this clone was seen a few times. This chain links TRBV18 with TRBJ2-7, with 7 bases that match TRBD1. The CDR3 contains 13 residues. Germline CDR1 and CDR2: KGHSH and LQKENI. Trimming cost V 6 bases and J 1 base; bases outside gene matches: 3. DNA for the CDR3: TGTGCCAGCTCCCGGGACAGATCCTACGAGCAGTACTTC. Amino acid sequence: CASSRDRSYEQYF. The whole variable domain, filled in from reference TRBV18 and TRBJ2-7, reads NAGVMQNPRHLVRRRGQEARLRCSPMKGHSHVYWYRQLPEEGLKFMVYLQKENIIDESGMPKERFSAEFPKEGPSILRIQQVVRGDSAAYFCASSRDRSYEQYFGPGTRLTVT.

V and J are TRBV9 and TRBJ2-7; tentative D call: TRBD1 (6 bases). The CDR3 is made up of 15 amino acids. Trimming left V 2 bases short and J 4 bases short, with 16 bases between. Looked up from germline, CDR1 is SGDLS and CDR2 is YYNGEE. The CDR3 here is CASSVSTGSLYEQYF. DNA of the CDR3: TGTGCCAGCAGCGTGTCCACAGGGAGTTTGTACGAGCAGTACTTC.

CDR3 in amino acids: CASSSRVQETQYF. CDR3 nucleotides: TGTGCCAGTAGTAGCAGGGTCCAAGAGACCCAGTACTTC. The rearrangement links TRBV19 to TRBJ2-5; D may be TRBD1 (5 bases). The CDR3 has 13 amino acids. CDR1 LNHDA and CDR2 SQIVND come from the germline V gene (reference sequence). V lost 4 bases, J lost 1 base, and 7 bases lay in between.

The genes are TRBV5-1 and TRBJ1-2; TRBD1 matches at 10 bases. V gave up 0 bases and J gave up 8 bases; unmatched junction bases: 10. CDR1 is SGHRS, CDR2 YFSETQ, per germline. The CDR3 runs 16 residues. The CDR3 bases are TGCGCCAGCAGCTTGGGCCGGGACAGGGGCCGTAGGGGCTACACCTTC. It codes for CASSLGRDRGRRGYTF.